The 15 T cell receptor beta chains given below trace back to one sample, sequenced in a study of blood T cell repertoires in COVID-19. Only in-frame clones appear in the TCRdb table, and some are missing; sequencing was by immunoSEQ multiplex PCR. The table lists 370,000 or so clones, about four fifths of them singletons. Source material: peripheral blood. The receptors here all came from a human donor with acute or convalescent COVID-19. The donor label of this sample is uncertain.

The chain couples TRBV2 to TRBJ2-6, with 8 positions matching TRBD1. CDR3 length: 16 amino acids. J lost 3 bases, V lost 6 bases, and 7 bases had no gene match. Germline CDR1 and CDR2: SNHLY and FYNNEI. CDR3 coding DNA: TGTGCCAGCAGCAGAACAGGGGGAGGTGGGGCCAACGTCCTGACTTTC. This codes for CASSRTGGGGANVLTF.

A word on this clone: Within the sample, other DNA sequences also encode this same CDR3. The genes are TRBV19 and TRBJ1-1; 8 bases are a match to TRBD1. The CDR3 covers 13 residues. CDR1 and CDR2 from the germline V gene are LNHDA and SQIVND (reference sequence). J gave up 1 base and V 6 bases, and 1 base lay outside the gene matches. Here the CDR3 reads CASRGQGNTEAFF. The CDR3 DNA reads TGTGCCAGTAGAGGACAGGGGAACACTGAAGCTTTCTTT.

This rearrangement joins TRBV11-3 to TRBJ1-2, with TRBD1 as a possible D gene (5 bases). Germline V lookup: CDR1 SGHNT, CDR2 YENEEA. V shed 1 base and J shed 0 bases, with 21 bases lying between them. CDR3 length equals 19 residues. CDR3 DNA sequence: TGTGCCAGCAGCTTAGCCTCTGAAGACGACAGCCTTTCTAACTATGGCTACACCTTC. Amino acid sequence: CASSLASEDDSLSNYGYTF.

The rearrangement joins TRBV20-1 to TRBJ1-3; D is unresolved. The length of the CDR3 is 14 residues. Germline V gene sequence: CDR1 DFQATT, CDR2 SNEGSKA (reference sequence). V gave up 3 bases and J gave up 4 bases, with 13 bases separating them. The CDR3 DNA follows: TGCAGTGCTAGTTGGGGAGTGGGGGGAAACACCATATATTTT. Protein sequence: CSASWGVGGNTIYF.

This chain links TRBV19 with TRBJ1-4; 7 nucleotides align to TRBD1. The CDR3 is made up of 16 amino acids. Germline V gene sequence: CDR1 LNHDA, CDR2 SQIVND (reference sequence). V shed 4 bases, J shed 0 bases, and the junction held 5 bases outside the gene matches. The CDR3 sequence is CASSTGQVATNEKLFF. The CDR3 nucleotides read TGTGCCAGTAGTACAGGACAGGTTGCAACTAATGAAAAACTGTTTTTT.

For this clone: The same CDR3 arises from other DNA sequences in this sample as well. V usage is TRBV12-3 or TRBV12-4 and J usage is TRBJ1-1; possibly TRBD1 for D (5 bases). The CDR3 is 13 residues long. Trimming stripped 3 bases from V and 4 bases from J, with 9 bases between. CDR3 in amino acids: CASSLGGTTEAFF. The CDR3 DNA is TGTGCCAGCAGTTTGGGGGGGACCACTGAAGCTTTCTTT.

The CDR3 bases are TGTGCCAGCAGCTTGCGCTCAGGGTCCACTAATGAAAAACTGTTTTTT. Protein product: CASSLRSGSTNEKLFF. The chain uses TRBV5-4 and TRBJ1-4, with D possibly TRBD1 on 5 matching bases. The germline V and J ends were trimmed by 1 base and 2 bases, with 12 bases remaining between them. The CDR3 sequence is 16 residues long. Germline V CDR1 and CDR2: SGHNT, YYREEE (reference sequence).

This chain connects TRBV28 to TRBJ1-5, with D unresolved. The V end lost 2 bases, the J end lost 8 bases, and 16 bases lay between the germline ends. Germline lookup yields CDR1 MDHEN and CDR2 SYDVKM. The CDR3 spans 15 residues. The chain's CDR3 is CASSLPGGNWEPQHF. DNA of the CDR3: TGTGCCAGCAGTTTACCCGGCGGGAACTGGGAGCCCCAGCATTTT. The whole variable domain, filled in from reference TRBV28 and TRBJ1-5, reads DVKVTQSSRYLVKRTGEKVFLECVQDMDHENMFWYRQDPGLGLRLIYFSYDVKMKEKGDIPEGYSVSREKKERFSLILESASTNQTSMYLCASSLPGGNWEPQHFGDGTRLSIL.

This chain joins TRBV4-1 and TRBJ1-2; D ambiguous. CDR1 MGHRA and CDR2 YSYEKL come from the germline V gene. V gave up 1 base and J gave up 1 base, with 13 bases separating them. This CDR3 region has 16 residues. The CDR3 nucleotides are TGCGCCAGCAGCCAAGTTCCGCAGGCAGATAACTATGGCTACACCTTC. The encoded protein is CASSQVPQADNYGYTF.

This clone was seen once. J is TRBJ2-2 and V is TRBV24-1, with 8 bases lining up with TRBD2. V lost 4 bases, J lost 4 bases, and 4 bases stayed unmatched. CDR1 is KGHDR, CDR2 SFDVKD, per germline. The CDR3 extends over 15 amino acids. CDR3 nucleotide sequence: TGTGCCACCAGTGAGGGCGGGGGGCCCACCGGGGAGCTGTTTTTT. Its translation: CATSEGGGPTGELFF.

This clone was seen a single time. V and J are TRBV6-1 and TRBJ1-4; a possible D gene is TRBD1 (5 bases). The germline V gene encodes CDR1 MNHNS and CDR2 SASEGT. CDR3 length: 14 residues. Trimming took 2 bases from V and 10 from J, leaving 14 bases between them. The chain's CDR3 is CASSEWGSGAKLFF. The CDR3 bases are TGTGCCAGCAGTGAATGGGGCTCGGGAGCAAAACTGTTTTTT.

The rearrangement uses TRBV5-4 and TRBJ2-3, with 7 bases lining up with TRBD2. The CDR3 extends over 15 amino acids. V lost 2 bases and J lost 1; bases outside the gene matches: 4. Germline V gene sequence: CDR1 SGHNT, CDR2 YYREEE (reference sequence). CDR3 bases: TGTGCCAGCAGCTTAGCGGGGAGAGGCACAGATACGCAGTATTTT. This encodes CASSLAGRGTDTQYF.

The J gene is TRBJ1-2, the V gene TRBV7-8; tentative D call: TRBD1 (5 bases). Germline V CDR1 and CDR2: SGHVS, FQNEAQ. The CDR3 is made up of 15 amino acids. V was cut by 1 base and J by 4 bases, with 13 bases left in between. The chain's CDR3 is CASSLDAGLSYGYTF. The CDR3 region has the DNA TGTGCCAGCAGCTTAGATGCAGGGTTGAGCTATGGCTACACCTTC.

CDR3 bases: TGTGCCAGCAGTTTAAGGTTACAGGGCTCTGGAAACACCATATATTTT. Translated: CASSLRLQGSGNTIYF. V usage is TRBV27 and J usage is TRBJ1-3; tentatively, D is TRBD1 (6 bases). The V end lost 2 bases, the J end lost 0 bases, and 11 bases lay between the germline ends. Looked up from germline, CDR1 is MNHEY and CDR2 is SMNVEV (reference sequence). The length of the CDR3 is 16 residues.

About this clone: One end of the junction does not line up with germline, which may come from a read error. This rearrangement joins TRBV5-1 to TRBJ2-1; a possible D gene is TRBD1 (6 bases). The CDR3 extends over 15 amino acids. Germline loops: CDR1 SGHRS, CDR2 YFSETQ. DNA of the CDR3: TGCGCCAGCAGCCGTGACCGGGCTAGGACAGATGAAGCAGTCTTC. Protein product: CASSRDRARTDEAVF.